This T cell receptor beta chain emerged from a study of CD8+ T cells in alopecia areata. RNA, once extracted, was reverse transcribed into cDNA for use as the sequencing template. Some clones are missing from TCRdb's copy, which holds only in-frame ones; the method was immunoSEQ multiplex PCR. The table lists roughly 110,000 clones, 84% of them singletons. The treatment here: oral pan-JAK inhibitor, 5-10 mg twice daily. The V gene lost 2 bases and the J gene lost 7 bases, with 16 bases spanning the gap. The CDR3 runs to 15 residues. Looked up from germline, CDR1 is SGHVS and CDR2 is FQNEAQ. This clone has a single count.

The clonotype comes from a human donor with alopecia areata. The V and J genes are TRBV7-8 and TRBJ2-3; no clear D. Source: CD8+ T cells sorted from blood, taken at week 24, from a patient treated with tofacitinib. In DNA form, the CDR3 reads TGTGCCAGCAGCTTATTTGTTGACACACCTTATACGCAGTATTTT. This sequence encodes CASSLFVDTPYTQYF.